This entry lists 8 T cell receptor beta chains sequenced from one sample in a study of identical twins (dated by TCRdb to 2015 to 2016). Libraries were built with 5' RACE. These reads were obtained on an Illumina HiSeq 2000. TCRdb trimmed public reads at Q25 via fastp, called clones via MiXCR and kept in-frame beta chains. Every CDR3 protein is listed once, alongside the most common genes and DNA of its rows. The sample contains 600,000 to 700,000 distinct CDR3 sequences, approximately 22% of them found a single time. The ten largest clones represent 4% to 5.5% of the sample. This sample also appeared in a second study, on T cells expressing NK-cell markers.

Sequencing input: PBMCs. The receptors shown here come from a young woman in good health.

The rearrangement links TRBV12-3 or TRBV12-4 to TRBJ2-5; TRBD2 agrees at 12 bases. CDR3 size: 16 residues. Germline trimming cut 7 bases from V and 3 bases from J; bases unmatched to any gene: 9. CDR3 DNA: TGTGCCAGCAATAACAAACTAGCGGGGGGCGAAGAGACCCAGTACTTC. Translated, it gives CASNNKLAGGEETQYF.

This clonotype was observed a handful of times. The V call is TRBV29-1, the J call TRBJ2-7; D unclear. Germline V gene data show CDR1 as SQVTM and CDR2 as ANQGSEA. This CDR3 is built from 12 residues. Trimming pared 6 bases from V and 10 bases from J, leaving 19 bases between. The CDR3 loop is CSVVTINRQQYF. In DNA form, the CDR3 reads TGCAGCGTCGTCACGATAAATCGGCAACAGTACTTC.

Here the CDR3 DNA reads TGCGCCAGCAGTGATTTGGGGACTAGCGGATACAATGAGCAGTTCTTC. Translation gives CASSDLGTSGYNEQFF. The chain combines TRBV10-1 with TRBJ2-1, with 11 bases identical to TRBD2. V dropped 3 bases and J dropped 4; count of bases not matched to a gene: 5. This CDR3 contains 16 residues. Germline V lookup: CDR1 WNHNN, CDR2 SYGVQD (reference sequence).

In its sample, this clonotype was seen many times. This chain connects TRBV7-2 to TRBJ2-1; D remains unclear. The CDR3 is made up of 15 amino acids. With 2 bases removed from V and 6 bases from J, the gap between germline ends came to 14 bases. Germline V gives CDR1 SGHTA, CDR2 FQGNSA. This CDR3 reads CASSLLPLSTNEQFF. The CDR3 nucleotides are TGTGCCAGCAGCTTACTACCGCTGTCCACCAATGAGCAGTTCTTC.

This clonotype was seen at least ten times. The V and J genes are TRBV12-3 or TRBV12-4 and TRBJ2-1, with 8 nucleotides matching TRBD2. V gave up 6 bases and J gave up 5 bases; unmatched junction bases: 3. The CDR3 contains 13 residues. DNA of the CDR3: TGTGCCAGCAGCCTACTAGCGGACAATGAGCAGTTCTTC. Amino acid sequence: CASSLLADNEQFF.

The chain employs TRBV20-1 and TRBJ2-1; D unresolved. CDR3 length: 11 amino acids. Trimming stripped 3 bases from V and 8 bases from J, with 8 bases between. From germline, CDR1 is DFQATT and CDR2 SNEGSKA (reference sequence). In nucleotides, the CDR3 is TGCAGTGCTAGGGCCGAGGATGAGCAGTTCTTC. Encoded protein: CSARAEDEQFF.

The rearrangement uses TRBV20-1 and TRBJ1-2; D remains unclear. Germline CDR1 reads DFQATT; CDR2 reads SNEGSKA (reference sequence). V lost 5 bases, J lost 7 bases, and 11 bases lay in between. This CDR3 comprises 11 residues. The CDR3 DNA sequence: TGCAGTGCTTTTAGCCCGAGTGGCTACACCTTC. It encodes CSAFSPSGYTF.

The chain recombines TRBV24-1 with TRBJ2-1; 13 nucleotides align to TRBD2. The CDR3 consists of 16 residues. Germline CDR1 KGHDR, CDR2 SFDVKD. Trimming at V came to 2 bases and at J to 10 bases, leaving 7 bases not matched to a gene. The CDR3 loop reads CATSDSRTSGGREQFF. CDR3 nucleotide sequence: TGTGCCACCAGTGATTCCCGGACTAGCGGGGGTAGGGAGCAGTTCTTC.